The 16 T cell receptor beta chains below all came from one sample that was sequenced in a study of blood T cell repertoires in COVID-19 (dated by TCRdb to about 2020). Receptor libraries were prepared by the immunoSEQ multiplex PCR assay. TCRdb mirrors the immuneACCESS table, restricted to in-frame sequences. Some clones are absent from its copies; in checked studies, under half trace to an unresolved V gene, and the reason for the others is unknown. This sample comprises about 180,000 clones, 86% of them detected only once. The ten largest clones represent around 9% of the sample. Sequenced material: PBMCs or T cells enriched from blood (not recorded which). Source of these receptors: a woman aged 25 to 39 who had recovered from COVID-19.

In DNA form, the CDR3 reads TGCAGCGTAACCAGGCAGGGGGACACTGAAGCTTTCTTT. Protein product: CSVTRQGDTEAFF. V gene TRBV29-1 combines with J gene TRBJ1-1; 7 bases fit TRBD1. V dropped 6 bases and J dropped 3; count of bases not matched to a gene: 7. The CDR3 loop spans 13 amino acids. Germline V gene data show CDR1 as SQVTM and CDR2 as ANQGSEA.

This rearrangement joins TRBV5-1 to TRBJ2-5; D not resolved. The CDR3 sequence is 11 residues long. The germline V gene has CDR1 SGHRS and CDR2 YFSETQ. V was cut by 8 bases and J by 0 bases, with 5 bases left in between. The CDR3 is CASTHQETQYF. DNA of the CDR3: TGCGCCAGTACACACCAAGAGACCCAGTACTTC.

The chain combines TRBV5-6 with TRBJ2-2, with D hard to call. Trimming cost V 0 bases and J 3 bases, with 9 bases left between them. This CDR3 comprises 15 residues. Per germline, CDR1 SGHDT and CDR2 YYEEEE. This CDR3 is CASSLADFHTGELFF. CDR3 DNA sequence: TGTGCCAGCAGCTTGGCAGACTTCCACACCGGGGAGCTGTTTTTT.

The V call is TRBV7-8, the J call TRBJ1-2; 7 bases line up with TRBD1. The trim removed 1 base at V and 5 bases at J, leaving 13 bases unmatched. CDR1 SGHVS and CDR2 FQNEAQ come from the germline V gene. This CDR3 spans 17 amino acids. The CDR3 reads CASSLDAFDRVRYGYTF. CDR3 DNA sequence: TGTGCCAGCAGCTTAGATGCCTTCGACAGGGTGAGGTATGGCTACACCTTC.

The J gene is TRBJ1-2, the V gene TRBV6-5; D might be TRBD1 (5 bases). This CDR3 has 15 residues. V was trimmed by 5 bases and J by 3 bases, leaving 16 bases between them. Germline-derived CDR1 and CDR2 are MNHEY and SVGAGI. The CDR3 bases are TGTGCCAGCAGTCTCTCCGCCCAGGGCCACTATGGCTACACCTTC. The encoded protein is CASSLSAQGHYGYTF.

This clone came up once. The genes are TRBV19 and TRBJ1-2, with a tentative D call TRBD1 (6 bases). Per germline, CDR1 LNHDA and CDR2 SQIVND (reference sequence). This CDR3 comprises 13 residues. V lost 9 bases and J lost 4, with 15 bases in between. CDR3 nucleotides: TGTGCCAGCGACGACGGACAGCGCTATGGCTACACCTTC. The encoded protein is CASDDGQRYGYTF.

J is TRBJ2-7 and V is TRBV10-3, with TRBD1 matching 8 bases. V was clipped by 6 bases and J by 7 bases; unmatched bases: 5. The CDR3 is 12 amino acids. Germline loops: CDR1 ENHRY, CDR2 SYGVKD. CDR3 sequence: CAISSTGGEQYF. The DNA for the CDR3 is TGTGCCATCAGCTCCACAGGGGGGGAGCAGTACTTC.

The gene calls are TRBV7-9 and TRBJ1-1, with 10 bases aligning to TRBD1. This CDR3 is built from 15 residues. The ends lost 4 bases at V and 1 base at J; junction bases unmatched: 3. Germline assignment: CDR1 SEHNR and CDR2 FQNEAQ (reference sequence). CDR3 in DNA: TGTGCCAGCAGCTACAGACAGGGGGCGAACACTGAAGCTTTCTTT. Amino acid sequence: CASSYRQGANTEAFF.

The chain has TRBV7-9 and TRBJ1-2; D gene uncertain. Germline CDR1 is SEHNR and CDR2 is FQNEAQ (reference sequence). The CDR3 spans 14 residues. Trimming took 2 bases from V and 5 from J, leaving 12 bases between them. DNA of the CDR3: TGTGCCAGCAGCTTAAATGAGGGTGGATATGGCTACACCTTC. Residues: CASSLNEGGYGYTF.

This clone was recorded only once. The chain links TRBV11-2 to TRBJ1-1, with 9 bases identical to TRBD1. With V trimmed by 5 bases and J by 1 base, 8 bases remained unmatched. Germline V lookup: CDR1 SGHAT, CDR2 FQNNGV. The CDR3 has 16 residues. As DNA, the CDR3 is TGTGCCAGCAGCACAACACCGGGACAGGGGAACACTGAAGCTTTCTTT. This translates into CASSTTPGQGNTEAFF.

The V call is TRBV7-2, the J call TRBJ2-7, with 13 bases identical to TRBD2. The CDR3 is made up of 15 amino acids. V trimming: 5 bases; J trimming: 4 bases; junction bases outside the gene matches: 5. Germline V gene data show CDR1 as SGHTA and CDR2 as FQGNSA. For the CDR3, the DNA is TGTGCCAGCAGCCAGACTAGCGGGAGGCAATACGAGCAGTACTTC. Its protein is CASSQTSGRQYEQYF.

The V and J genes are TRBV11-2 and TRBJ1-4, with 8 positions matching TRBD1. Trimming removed 2 bases from V and 3 bases from J; junction bases left unmatched: 5. This CDR3 region has 16 residues. Germline V gene data show CDR1 as SGHAT and CDR2 as FQNNGV. The DNA of the CDR3 is TGTGCCAGCAGCTTATCAGGGGGCGCGGCTAATGAAAAACTGTTTTTT. Translated: CASSLSGGAANEKLFF.

The chain couples TRBV2 to TRBJ1-4, with D possibly TRBD1 on 6 matching bases. Germline CDR1 is SNHLY and CDR2 is FYNNEI. With 7 bases removed from V and 7 bases from J, the gap between germline ends came to 13 bases. CDR3 length: 13 residues. The DNA of the CDR3 is TGTGCCAGCATCAGGGACAAGGGTGAAAAACTGTTTTTT. As protein: CASIRDKGEKLFF.

The chain carries TRBV7-2 and TRBJ2-4; 11 positions agree with TRBD2. V trimming: 1 base; J trimming: 2 bases; junction bases outside the gene matches: 4. Per the germline V gene, CDR1 is SGHTA and CDR2 is FQGNSA. The CDR3 extends over 17 amino acids. This chain's CDR3 is CASSLGLAGGSKNIQYF. CDR3 DNA: TGTGCCAGCAGCTTAGGGCTAGCGGGGGGTTCCAAAAACATTCAGTACTTC.

The chain joins TRBV5-4 to TRBJ1-2, with D possibly matching TRBD1 (6 bases). The CDR3 contains 12 residues. Germline V gives CDR1 SGHNT, CDR2 YYREEE (reference sequence). Trimming took off 4 bases at V and 6 bases at J, with 10 bases between the two ends. As DNA, the CDR3 is TGTGCCAGCAGCGACGGACAGAATGGCTACACCTTC. As protein: CASSDGQNGYTF. The variable domain in full, with the rest retrieved from reference TRBV5-4 and TRBJ1-2, is ETGVTQSPTHLIKTRGQQVTLRCSSQSGHNTVSWYQQALGQGPQFIFQYYREEENGRGNFPPRFSGLQFPNYSSELNVNALELDDSALYLCASSDGQNGYTFGSGTRLTVV.

V usage is TRBV3-1 (or the pseudogene TRBV3-2) and J usage is TRBJ2-1; 13 nucleotides line up with TRBD2. The CDR3 is 18 amino acids. V trimming: 0 bases; J trimming: 3 bases; junction bases outside the gene matches: 5. Germline V gene data show CDR1 as LGHDT and CDR2 as YNNKEL (reference sequence). The CDR3 here is CASSQDTRLAGGYNEQFF. The CDR3 DNA sequence: TGTGCCAGCAGCCAAGATACCCGACTAGCGGGAGGCTACAATGAGCAGTTCTTC.